The 25 T cell receptor beta chains below come from one sample, sequenced in a study of tumor-infiltrating lymphocytes in primary liver carcinoma. Synthesis of TCR beta cDNA was carried out from 500 ng total RNA with a constant-region primer. It was through three nested multiplex PCR rounds of slightly modified ARM-PCR that TCR beta libraries arose. Use of TRBV1-TRBV30 forward primers with a C-beta reverse primer characterized the first two PCR rounds, which lasted roughly 9 cycles each. One entry per CDR3 protein, called by TCRdb with MiXCR from the multiplex PCR reads. The table includes about 200,000 distinct CDR3 sequences, about two thirds detected once. Blood RNA was derived from unsorted whole blood, and germline DNA was extracted too. The sequenced sample was peripheral blood. The origin of the receptors is a woman aged 60 to 75 with primary liver carcinoma and hepatitis B virus infection.

About this clonotype: Sequence at one end of the junction differs from germline and may be a read error. This rearrangement joins TRBV11-2 to TRBJ2-1, with a possible D match to TRBD2 (6 bases). CDR3 size: 15 residues. CDR1 and CDR2 (germline): SGHAT, FQNNGV. In DNA, the CDR3 is TGTGCCAGCAACTTAGTTGCCGGGAGTAAGGGTAAGCAGTTCTTC. It encodes CASNLVAGSKGKQFF. Drawing the rest from reference TRBV11-2 and TRBJ2-1, the complete variable domain is EAGVAQSPRYKIIEKRQSVAFWCNPISGHATLYWYQQILGQGPKLLIQFQNNGVVDDSQLPKDRFSAERLKGVDSTLKIQPAKLEDSAVYLCASNLVAGSKGKQFFGPGTRLTVL.

The chain links TRBV5-1 to TRBJ2-7, with D perhaps matching TRBD1 (6 bases). The V gene lost 4 bases and the J gene lost 4 bases, with 12 bases spanning the gap. Germline V gene lookup returns CDR1 SGHRS and CDR2 YFSETQ. The CDR3 loop spans 13 amino acids. The CDR3 coding sequence is TGCGCCAGCAGCCCCGGACAGCAGTACGAGCAGTACTTC. Encoded protein: CASSPGQQYEQYF. The entire variable domain, with the rest obtained from reference TRBV5-1 and TRBJ2-7, is as follows: KAGVTQTPRYLIKTRGQQVTLSCSPISGHRSVSWYQQTPGQGLQFLFEYFSETQRNKGNFPGRFSGRQFSNSRSEMNVSTLELGDSALYLCASSPGQQYEQYFGPGTRLTVT.

On this clonotype itself: Possible read error: a much larger clone is one base away. This chain joins TRBV5-5 and TRBJ2-5, with D possibly TRBD2 on 5 matching bases. The V and J ends lost 0 bases and 5 bases respectively, with 20 bases between them. Germline values: CDR1 SGHKS, CDR2 YYEKEE (reference sequence). This CDR3 is 17 amino acids long. The chain's CDR3 is CASSLDTPGSSGETQYF. The CDR3 DNA sequence: TGTGCCAGCAGCTTGGATACACCGGGATCTTCTGGCGAGACCCAGTACTTC.

Notes on this clonotype: A much more abundant neighbour one base away suggests this may be a read error. The rearrangement uses TRBV6-5 and TRBJ1-1; tentatively, D is TRBD1 (5 bases). This CDR3 has 13 amino acids. Germline V lookup: CDR1 MNHEY, CDR2 SVGAGI. Trimming stripped 6 bases from V and 6 bases from J, with 14 bases between. The CDR3 DNA is TGTGCCAGCAGCCGCTGGGACGCCGCTGAAGCTTTCTTT. The encoded protein is CASSRWDAAEAFF.

On this clonotype: The junction departs from germline at one end; a sequencing error may be responsible. V gene TRBV11-2 combines with J gene TRBJ2-5; D gene ambiguous. From germline, CDR1 is SGHAT and CDR2 FQNNGV. This CDR3 comprises 14 residues. The CDR3 DNA is TGTGCCAGCAGCTTAGGTCAACGGCTGGAGACCCAATACTTC. The encoded protein is CASSLGQRLETQYF.

The chain employs TRBV11-2 and TRBJ2-7; a weak D match, TRBD2 (5 bases). CDR3 size: 12 residues. V lost 9 bases, J lost 5 bases, and 14 bases lay in between. Germline values: CDR1 SGHAT, CDR2 FQNNGV. The CDR3 bases are TGTGCCAGTAGTCACACTAGAGACGAGCAGTACTTC. Residues: CASSHTRDEQYF.

J is TRBJ2-1 and V is TRBV7-2; the D gene is possibly TRBD2 (6 bases). Looked up from germline, CDR1 is SGHTA and CDR2 is FQGNSA. This CDR3 has 15 amino acids. V was pared by 5 bases and J by 6 bases, with 17 bases between. CDR3 amino acids: CASSRALASSNEQFF. CDR3 DNA: TGTGCCAGCAGCCGTGCCCTAGCGAGCAGCAATGAGCAGTTCTTC.

This clonotype was recorded only once. The junction does not match germline at one end; this may be a read error. V usage is TRBV11-2 and J usage is TRBJ2-1, with 12 bases matching TRBD2. This CDR3 has 17 residues. The germline CDR1 and CDR2 sequences are SGHAT and FQNNGV. CDR3 sequence reads: CTSSPRLAGVSYNEQFF. The CDR3, as DNA: TGTACCAGCAGCCCCCGACTAGCGGGAGTGAGTTATAATGAGCAGTTCTTC.

The rearrangement uses TRBV11-2 and TRBJ2-3, with 12 bases matching TRBD2. The CDR3 contains 17 residues. J gave up 5 bases and V 5 bases, and 11 bases lay outside the gene matches. Per the germline V gene, CDR1 is SGHAT and CDR2 is FQNNGV. As DNA, the CDR3 is TGTGCCAGCAGCCCCTGGACTAGCGGGATGGGAATAGATACGCAGTATTTT. Its protein product is CASSPWTSGMGIDTQYF.

This clonotype was recorded only once. The chain employs TRBV6-2 or TRBV6-3 and TRBJ2-2; no definite D call. The CDR3 sequence is 12 residues long. Looked up from germline, CDR1 is MNHEY and CDR2 is SVGEGT. V lost 2 bases and J lost 6, with 4 bases in between. In DNA, the CDR3 is TGTGCCAGCAGTTACGAAGCCGGGGAGCTGTTTTTT. This codes for CASSYEAGELFF.

This clonotype appeared many times. The V gene is TRBV12-3 or TRBV12-4, the J gene TRBJ1-2; D gene ambiguous. Trimming took 5 bases from V and 8 from J, leaving 12 bases between them. The CDR3 loop spans 12 amino acids. The CDR3 sequence: CASSRESDGYTF. Written as DNA, the CDR3 is TGTGCCAGCAGTAGGGAATCGGACGGCTACACCTTC.

For this clonotype: The conserved final phenylalanine or tryptophan is absent from the CDR3, which likely points to a read error. The chain employs TRBV29-1 and TRBJ2-1, with a weak D call TRBD2 (6 bases). Trimming shortened V by 3 bases and J by 5 bases, and 17 bases separated the two germline ends. CDR1 is SQVTM, CDR2 ANQGSEA, per germline. The CDR3 has 15 amino acids. This chain's CDR3 is CSVDLNSGTDNEQFS. The CDR3 bases are TGCAGCGTTGATTTAAATAGCGGAACCGACAATGAGCAGTTCTCC.

This clonotype was detected once. One end of the junction is discordant with germline, which a read error may explain. This rearrangement joins TRBV11-2 to TRBJ2-7; perhaps TRBD2 as D (5 bases). CDR1 and CDR2 (germline): SGHAT, FQNNGV. There are 15 residues in the CDR3. The CDR3 region has the DNA TGTGCCAACAGCGCGACATGGTTGGGGAGCTACGAGCAGTACTTC. Translating gives CANSATWLGSYEQYF. The full variable domain, completed using reference TRBV11-2 and TRBJ2-7, is EAGVAQSPRYKIIEKRQSVAFWCNPISGHATLYWYQQILGQGPKLLIQFQNNGVVDDSQLPKDRFSAERLKGVDSTLKIQPAKLEDSAVYLCANSATWLGSYEQYFGPGTRLTVT.

At least ten counts were recorded for this clonotype. This chain links TRBV11-2 with TRBJ2-5, with 8 bases fitting TRBD1. Looked up from germline, CDR1 is SGHAT and CDR2 is FQNNGV. The CDR3 is 14 residues long. V shed 4 bases, J shed 1 base, and the junction held 2 bases outside the gene matches. The CDR3 here is CASSSGQGQETQYF. DNA of the CDR3: TGTGCCAGCAGCTCCGGACAGGGCCAAGAGACCCAGTACTTC.

A remark on this clonotype: Given a much more abundant clone one base away, this may be a read error. J is TRBJ1-6 and V is TRBV6-1, with 10 bases fitting TRBD1. CDR1 and CDR2 from the germline V gene are MNHNS and SASEGT. CDR3 length: 15 residues. CDR3 sequence reads: CASSEGDRGNSPLPF. Written as DNA, the CDR3 is TGTGCCAGCAGTGAAGGGGACAGGGGAAATTCACCCCTCCCCTTT.

V usage is TRBV12-3 or TRBV12-4 and J usage is TRBJ2-1; D is possibly TRBD2 (8 bases). Trimming pared 8 bases from V and 5 bases from J, leaving 19 bases between. CDR3 length: 15 residues. CDR3 nucleotide sequence: TGTGCCAGCCTCCGGGAGGGGGCGATTCACAATGAGCAGTTCTTC. Protein product: CASLREGAIHNEQFF.

As for this clonotype: A much larger clonotype is one base distant, so this may be a read error. DNA for the CDR3: TGTGCCAGCACCGAAGCCCCGGGACAGAGCGGGACCCAGTACTTC. Translated, it gives CASTEAPGQSGTQYF. The V call is TRBV6-1, the J call TRBJ2-5; 7 nucleotides line up with TRBD1. Germline lookup yields CDR1 MNHNS and CDR2 SASEGT. J lost 7 bases, V lost 7 bases, and 15 bases had no gene match. The CDR3 has 15 amino acids.

This CDR3 is CASSQVTGVTGGYTF. CDR3 DNA sequence: TGTGCCAGCAGCCAAGTAACTGGGGTAACGGGAGGCTACACCTTC. The chain recombines TRBV6-5 with TRBJ1-2; D uncertain. CDR3 length: 15 residues. V shed 6 bases and J shed 8 bases, with 22 bases lying between them. Germline lookup yields CDR1 MNHEY and CDR2 SVGAGI.

The chain combines TRBV30 with TRBJ2-1; unclear D gene. The CDR3 contains 11 residues. V shed 4 bases and J shed 10 bases, with 11 bases lying between them. Looked up from germline, CDR1 is GTSNPN and CDR2 is SVGIG (reference sequence). Written as DNA, the CDR3 is TGTGCCTGGACCTCGCTAGTCGAGCAGTTCTTC. Its protein product is CAWTSLVEQFF. Variable domain in full (rest from reference TRBV30 and TRBJ2-1): SQTIHQWPATLVQPVGSPLSLECTVEGTSNPNLYWYRQAAGRGLQLLFYSVGIGQISSEVPQNLSASRPQDRQFILSSKKLLLSDSGFYLCAWTSLVEQFFGPGTRLTVL.

The rearrangement links TRBV12-3 or TRBV12-4 to TRBJ2-3, with TRBD1 matching 7 bases. The CDR3 totals 13 residues. V gave up 10 bases and J gave up 9 bases; unmatched junction bases: 13. The CDR3 reads CANGVRQGTTQYF. The CDR3 nucleotides read TGTGCCAACGGCGTCAGACAGGGAACGACGCAGTATTTT.

This clonotype came up many times. The rearrangement links TRBV11-2 to TRBJ1-1; 8 nucleotides match TRBD1. J lost 4 bases, V lost 3 bases, and 7 bases had no gene match. Germline CDR1 SGHAT, CDR2 FQNNGV. This CDR3 has 15 residues. Here the CDR3 reads CASSFRQGRGTEAFF. The CDR3 nucleotides read TGTGCCAGCAGCTTCAGACAGGGGAGGGGCACTGAAGCTTTCTTT. Supplemented by reference TRBV11-2 and TRBJ1-1, the full variable domain reads EAGVAQSPRYKIIEKRQSVAFWCNPISGHATLYWYQQILGQGPKLLIQFQNNGVVDDSQLPKDRFSAERLKGVDSTLKIQPAKLEDSAVYLCASSFRQGRGTEAFFGQGTRLTVV.

Regarding this clonotype: This sequence may be a read error, since a much larger clone differs from it by one base. The chain employs TRBV6-1 and TRBJ2-1; D is undetermined. Per germline, CDR1 MNHNS and CDR2 SASEGT. V lost 2 bases and J 12 bases, leaving 11 bases between the germline ends. CDR3 length: 12 residues. Here the CDR3 reads CASSEQVGVQFF. The CDR3 DNA reads as TGTGCCAGCAGTGAACAGGTTGGTGTGCAGTTCTTC.

About this clonotype: It may be a read error: a sequence one base away is much more abundant. V and J are TRBV6-5 and TRBJ2-7, with TRBD2 matching 7 bases. Germline values: CDR1 MNHEY, CDR2 SVGAGI. The CDR3 length is 15 residues. CDR3 loop: CANSYSASGRYEQYF. DNA for the CDR3: TGTGCCAACAGTTACTCGGCTAGCGGACGATACGAGCAGTACTTC.

This clonotype was counted a few times. It may be a read error: a sequence one base away is much more abundant. V gene TRBV5-5 combines with J gene TRBJ2-7; 8 positions agree with TRBD1. Germline V CDR1 and CDR2: SGHKS, YYEKEE (reference sequence). This CDR3 has 13 amino acids. The CDR3 spells CASSFGQGYEQHF. CDR3 coding DNA: TGTGCCAGCAGCTTCGGACAGGGCTACGAGCAGCACTTC.

A remark on this clonotype: A much larger clone sits a single nucleotide away, making a read error possible. The chain couples TRBV12-3 or TRBV12-4 to TRBJ2-7; 11 bases map to TRBD2. This CDR3 has 14 amino acids. CDR3 bases: TGTGCCAGCCGCCCTAGCGGGAGGTCCTACGAGCATTACTTC. Translating it yields CASRPSGRSYEHYF.